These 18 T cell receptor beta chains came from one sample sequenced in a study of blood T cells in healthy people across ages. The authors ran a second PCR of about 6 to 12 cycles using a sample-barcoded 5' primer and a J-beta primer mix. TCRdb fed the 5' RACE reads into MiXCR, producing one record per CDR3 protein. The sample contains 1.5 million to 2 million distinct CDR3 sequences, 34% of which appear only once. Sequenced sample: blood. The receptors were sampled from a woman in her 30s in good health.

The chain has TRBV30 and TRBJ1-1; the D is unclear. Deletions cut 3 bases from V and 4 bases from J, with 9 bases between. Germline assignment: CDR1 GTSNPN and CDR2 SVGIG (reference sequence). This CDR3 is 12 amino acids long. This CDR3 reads CAWRGKGTEAFF. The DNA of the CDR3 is TGTGCCTGGAGGGGAAAGGGCACTGAAGCTTTCTTT.

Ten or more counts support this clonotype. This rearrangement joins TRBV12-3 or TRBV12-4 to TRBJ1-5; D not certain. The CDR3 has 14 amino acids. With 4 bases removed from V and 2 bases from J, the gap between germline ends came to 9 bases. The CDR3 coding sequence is TGTGCCAGCAGTTCAGCGGTGGGCAATCAGCCCCAGCATTTT. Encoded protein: CASSSAVGNQPQHF.

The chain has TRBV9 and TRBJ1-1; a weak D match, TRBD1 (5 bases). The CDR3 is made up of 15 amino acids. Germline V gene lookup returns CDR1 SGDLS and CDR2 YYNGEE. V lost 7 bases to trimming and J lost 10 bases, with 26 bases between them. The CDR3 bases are TGTGCCAGCGGAAAAGATGGGAGGGGACCCTTTGGAGCTTTCTTT. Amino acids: CASGKDGRGPFGAFF.

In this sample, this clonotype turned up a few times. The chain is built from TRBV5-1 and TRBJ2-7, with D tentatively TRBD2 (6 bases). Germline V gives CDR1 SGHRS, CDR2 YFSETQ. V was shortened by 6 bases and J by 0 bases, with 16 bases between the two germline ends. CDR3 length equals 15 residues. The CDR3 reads CASTISGSSSYEQYF. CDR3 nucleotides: TGCGCCAGCACAATCAGCGGGTCGAGCTCCTACGAGCAGTACTTC.

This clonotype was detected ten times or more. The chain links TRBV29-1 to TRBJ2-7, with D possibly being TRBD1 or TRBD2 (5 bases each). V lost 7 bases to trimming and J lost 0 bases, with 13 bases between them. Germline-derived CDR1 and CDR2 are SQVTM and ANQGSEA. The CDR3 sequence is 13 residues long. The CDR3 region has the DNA TGCAGCGGGGGCCCGGGGAACTCCTACGAGCAGTACTTC. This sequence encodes CSGGPGNSYEQYF.

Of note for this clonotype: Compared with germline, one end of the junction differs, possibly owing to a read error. The CDR3 nucleotides read TGTGACAGCAGTCCCAGGGGGCGCGTCCAAGAGACCCAGTACTTC. It specifies CDSSPRGRVQETQYF. This sequence joins TRBV12-3 or TRBV12-4 and TRBJ2-5; TRBD1 agrees at 8 bases. The CDR3 is made up of 15 amino acids.

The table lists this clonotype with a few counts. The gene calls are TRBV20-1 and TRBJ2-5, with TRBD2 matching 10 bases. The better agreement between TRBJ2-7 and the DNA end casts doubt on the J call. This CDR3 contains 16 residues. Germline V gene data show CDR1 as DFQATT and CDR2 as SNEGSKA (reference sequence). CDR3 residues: CSAYSSGSNKLNEQYF. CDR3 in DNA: TGCAGTGCTTATTCTAGCGGGAGTAATAAGCTAAACGAGCAGTACTTC.

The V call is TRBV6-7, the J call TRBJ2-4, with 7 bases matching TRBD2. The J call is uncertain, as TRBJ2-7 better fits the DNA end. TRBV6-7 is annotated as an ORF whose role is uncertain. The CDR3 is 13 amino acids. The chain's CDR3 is CASQRGRVSEQYF. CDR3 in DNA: TGTGCCAGCCAACGGGGGAGGGTCTCCGAGCAGTACTTC.

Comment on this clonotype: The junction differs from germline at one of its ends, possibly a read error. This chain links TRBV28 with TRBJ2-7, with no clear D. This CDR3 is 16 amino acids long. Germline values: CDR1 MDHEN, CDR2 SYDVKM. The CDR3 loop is CASSLWGVGGSSEQYF. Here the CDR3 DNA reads TGTGCCAGCAGTTTATGGGGCGTAGGCGGATCCTCCGAGCAGTACTTC.

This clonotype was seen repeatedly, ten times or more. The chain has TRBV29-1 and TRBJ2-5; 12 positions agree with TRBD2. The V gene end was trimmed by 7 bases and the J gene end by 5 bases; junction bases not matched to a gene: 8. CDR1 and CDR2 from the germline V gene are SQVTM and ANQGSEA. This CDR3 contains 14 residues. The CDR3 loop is CSALGLAGRETQYF. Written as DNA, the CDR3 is TGCAGCGCCCTAGGACTAGCGGGAAGGGAGACCCAGTACTTC.

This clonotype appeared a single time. CDR3 amino acids: CASSPRDSSRGYTF. CDR3 DNA sequence: TGTGCCAGCAGCCCAAGGGACAGTAGCCGTGGCTACACCTTC. The genes are TRBV5-4 and TRBJ1-2, with 7 bases aligning to TRBD1. Germline V gene data show CDR1 as SGHNT and CDR2 as YYREEE (reference sequence). Trimming at V came to 4 bases and at J to 7 bases, leaving 10 bases not matched to a gene. The CDR3 has 14 amino acids.

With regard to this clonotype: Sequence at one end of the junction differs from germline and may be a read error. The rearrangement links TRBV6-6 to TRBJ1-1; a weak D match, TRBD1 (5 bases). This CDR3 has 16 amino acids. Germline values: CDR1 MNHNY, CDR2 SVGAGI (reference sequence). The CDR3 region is CASSDSIPQGRTEAFF. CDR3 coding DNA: TGTGCCAGCAGTGACTCCATCCCGCAGGGAAGAACTGAAGCTTTCTTT.

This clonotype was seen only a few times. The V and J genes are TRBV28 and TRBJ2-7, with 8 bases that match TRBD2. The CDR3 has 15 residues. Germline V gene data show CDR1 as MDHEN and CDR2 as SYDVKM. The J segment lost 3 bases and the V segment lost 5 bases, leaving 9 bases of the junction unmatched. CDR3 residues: CASSPPGTSFYEQYF. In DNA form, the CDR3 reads TGTGCCAGCAGTCCGCCCGGGACTAGTTTCTACGAGCAGTACTTC.

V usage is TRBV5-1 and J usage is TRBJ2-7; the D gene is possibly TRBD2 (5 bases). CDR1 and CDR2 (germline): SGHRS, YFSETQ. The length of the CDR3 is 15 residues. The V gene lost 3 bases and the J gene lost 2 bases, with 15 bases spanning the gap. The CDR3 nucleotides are TGCGCCAGCAGCTCCCCCGAGGGAGTTCCCTACGAGCAGTACTTC. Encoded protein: CASSSPEGVPYEQYF. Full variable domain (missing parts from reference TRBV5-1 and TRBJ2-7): KAGVTQTPRYLIKTRGQQVTLSCSPISGHRSVSWYQQTPGQGLQFLFEYFSETQRNKGNFPGRFSGRQFSNSRSEMNVSTLELGDSALYLCASSSPEGVPYEQYFGPGTRLTVT.

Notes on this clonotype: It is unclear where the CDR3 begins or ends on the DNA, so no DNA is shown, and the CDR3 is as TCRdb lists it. CDR3 protein: CASSTLWGGGSTNRVESYGYTF. The rearrangement joins TRBV21-1 to TRBJ1-2; the table's TRBD1 call for D was not verified on the DNA. TRBV21-1 is an annotated pseudogene. The CDR3 is 22 amino acids long, termini counted.

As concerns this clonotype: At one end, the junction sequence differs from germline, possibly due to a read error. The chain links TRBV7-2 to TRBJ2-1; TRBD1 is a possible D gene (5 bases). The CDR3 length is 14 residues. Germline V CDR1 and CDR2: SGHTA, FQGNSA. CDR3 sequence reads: CAGSRRQGAGEQFF. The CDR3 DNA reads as TGTGCCGGCAGCCGCCGGCAGGGTGCAGGTGAGCAGTTCTTC.

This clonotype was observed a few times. Written as DNA, the CDR3 is TGTGCCAGCAGCCGGCGGACAGGCCCTAATGAAAAACTGTTTTTT. It is translated as CASSRRTGPNEKLFF. This chain joins TRBV7-2 and TRBJ1-4; TRBD1 matches at 7 bases. The CDR3 totals 15 residues. The V gene's germline CDR1 is SGHTA and CDR2 FQGNSA. V lost 5 bases and J lost 3; bases outside the gene matches: 6.

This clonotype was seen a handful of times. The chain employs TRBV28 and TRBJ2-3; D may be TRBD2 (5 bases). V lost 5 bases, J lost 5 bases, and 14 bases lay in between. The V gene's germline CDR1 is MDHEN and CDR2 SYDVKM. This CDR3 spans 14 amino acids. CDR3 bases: TGTGCCAGCAGTCCCCTTTCGGAGGAAGATACGCAGTATTTT. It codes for CASSPLSEEDTQYF.